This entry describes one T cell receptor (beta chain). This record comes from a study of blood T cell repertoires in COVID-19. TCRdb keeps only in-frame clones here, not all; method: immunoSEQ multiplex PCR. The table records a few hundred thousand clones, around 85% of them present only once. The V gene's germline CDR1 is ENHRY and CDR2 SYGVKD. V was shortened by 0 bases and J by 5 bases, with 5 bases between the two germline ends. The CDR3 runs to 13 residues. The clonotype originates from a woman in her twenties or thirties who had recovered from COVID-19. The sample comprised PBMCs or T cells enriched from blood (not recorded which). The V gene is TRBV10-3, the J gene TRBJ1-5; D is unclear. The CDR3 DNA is TGTGCCATCAGTGAGTCGAGTGATCAGCCCCAGCATTTT. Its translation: CAISESSDQPQHF.